This is a list of T cell receptor beta chains from one sample in a study of cytomegalovirus exposure and HLA in healthy donors. The table came from immunoSEQ multiplex PCR; TCRdb's copy has only in-frame clones and leaves some out. The table records under 250,000 clones, around 76% of them present only once. Material for sequencing was PBMCs. The source is a man younger than 45 in good health and CMV-seronegative. CDR3s include the opening cysteine and the closing phenylalanine or tryptophan. D genes are given only for firm matches. Not every row has a clone size; where given, it reads once, few, many or a size class.

>TRBJ1-4|NA|TRBV6-1|NA
TGTGCCAGCAGTGAAAATCAAGGGGCGGGGGAAAAACTGTTTTTT
CASSENQGAGEKLFF
>TRBJ2-3|NA|TRBV7-9|NA
TGTGCCAGCGGGGCCAGCCGTCGGGGCACAGATACGCAGTATTTT
CASGASRRGTDTQYF
>TRBJ1-5|NA|TRBV28|NA
TGTGCCAGCAGTTTAAGCAGGTCCGGCAATCAGCCCCAGCATTTT
CASSLSRSGNQPQHF
>TRBJ1-3|NA|TRBV6-6|TRBD1
TGTGCCAGCAGTTACACCGGACAGGGCTCTGGAAACACCATATATTTT
CASSYTGQGSGNTIYF
>TRBJ2-3|few|TRBV29-1|TRBD2
TGCAGCGTTGAGGGCGGGAGGGGGGCAGATACGCAGTATTTT
CSVEGGRGADTQYF
>TRBJ1-2|once|TRBV18|NA
TGTGCCAGCTCACCAGGACAGAATCCTAACTATGGCTACACCTTC
CASSPGQNPNYGYTF
>TRBJ2-1|NA|TRBV19|NA
TGTGCCAGTAGTATTTCAGCCTACAATGAGCAGTTCTTC
CASSISAYNEQFF
>TRBJ2-5|NA|TRBV5-1|NA
TGCGCCAGCAGCTTGCGAGGGGAGACCCAGTACTTC
CASSLRGETQYF
>TRBJ2-5|few|TRBV10-3|TRBD2
TGTGCCATCAGTGATGGATTGGCGGGAGGAGGCCAAGAGACCCAGTACTTC
CAISDGLAGGGQETQYF
>TRBJ1-5|NA|TRBV6-1|NA
TGTGCCAGCAGTGACACAGCCTATAGCAATCAGCCCCAGCATTTT
CASSDTAYSNQPQHF
>TRBJ2-7|NA|TRBV30|TRBD2
TGTGCCTGGAGTGTCGGGGGGTATCGGGGGTACGAGCAGTACTTC
CAWSVGGYRGYEQYF
>TRBJ2-7|NA|TRBV28|TRBD2
TGTGCCAGCAGTTTCGCTAGCGGGAACTACGAGCAGTACTTC
CASSFASGNYEQYF
>TRBJ1-3|NA|TRBV5-4|NA
TGTGCCAGCAGCCCTTCCCAGGGGAGGGACACCATATATTTT
CASSPSQGRDTIYF
>TRBJ1-5|few|TRBV18|NA
TGTGCCAGCTCACCGGGACACCTCAATCAGCCCCAGCATTTT
CASSPGHLNQPQHF
>TRBJ2-2|NA|TRBV7-9|TRBD1
TGTGCCAGCAGCTTTAAGGGGGCCACGAACACCGGGGAGCTGTTTTTT
CASSFKGATNTGELFF
>TRBJ2-1|few|TRBV5-1|TRBD1
TGCGCCAGCAGCTCGGGACAGGGGGTCTACAATGAGCAGTTCTTC
CASSSGQGVYNEQFF
>TRBJ2-1|NA|TRBV19|TRBD1
TGTGCCAGTAATAACAGGGGGCAGTACAATGAGCAGTTCTTC
CASNNRGQYNEQFF
>TRBJ2-1|once|TRBV9|TRBD1
TGTGCCAGCAGCGGTGGAGCCGGGACAGGCGGCGGTGAGCAGTTCTTC
CASSGGAGTGGGEQFF
>TRBJ1-5|NA|TRBV6-1|TRBD1
TGTGCCAGCAGTGAAACGCTAGGGGGCGGACAGCCCCAGCATTTT
CASSETLGGGQPQHF
>TRBJ2-1|NA|TRBV7-3|TRBD2
TGTGCCAGCAGCATAAGACCGGGACTAGCGGGCCCGGAGGACAATGAGCAGTTCTTC
CASSIRPGLAGPEDNEQFF
>TRBJ2-3|NA|TRBV7-2|NA
TGTGCCAGCACCACGATCCAAGGGGCGATCACAGATACGCAGTATTTT
CASTTIQGAITDTQYF
>TRBJ2-3|NA|TRBV7-3|TRBD2
TGTGCCAGCAGCGTAGGACTAGCGGGTTTTCCAGGCACAGATACGCAGTATTTT
CASSVGLAGFPGTDTQYF
>TRBJ2-7|NA|TRBV15|NA
TGTGCCACCAGCAGAGATCCCCTTAACGAGCAGTACTTC
CATSRDPLNEQYF